These 8 T cell receptor beta chains were all obtained from the same sample, sequenced in a study of control samples from healthy donors and cancer patients. The repertoire was sequenced with immunoSEQ multiplex PCR; TCRdb's copy has only in-frame clones and lacks some. The sample includes 350,000 to 450,000 clones, approximately 90% of them seen just once. The sequencing input was PBMCs. These receptors came from a man aged 40-50 years with head and neck cancer.

V and J are TRBV10-3 and TRBJ2-7, with no clear D. CDR3 length: 13 residues. Trimming pared 8 bases from V and 7 bases from J, leaving 18 bases between. Germline CDR1 reads ENHRY; CDR2 reads SYGVKD. The CDR3 sequence: CAISAQYEGEQYF. The CDR3 DNA is TGTGCCATCTCGGCACAGTACGAAGGGGAGCAGTACTTC.

The V call is TRBV5-1, the J call TRBJ2-1; 11 bases are a match to TRBD1. This CDR3 spans 15 amino acids. Germline V gene sequence: CDR1 SGHRS, CDR2 YFSETQ. The V gene end was trimmed by 4 bases and the J gene end by 5 bases; junction bases not matched to a gene: 5. CDR3 nucleotide sequence: TGCGCCAGCAGCACATGGGACAGGGGGGACAATGAGCAGTTCTTC. Translated: CASSTWDRGDNEQFF.

The rearrangement uses TRBV3-1 (or the pseudogene TRBV3-2) and TRBJ2-7; D gene ambiguous. V was trimmed by 4 bases and J by 2 bases, leaving 9 bases between them. Germline CDR1 and CDR2: LGHDT and YNNKEL (reference sequence). This CDR3 is 13 amino acids long. The CDR3 protein is CASSLRPAYEQYF. The DNA for the CDR3 is TGTGCCAGCAGCCTTCGCCCAGCCTACGAGCAGTACTTC.

The chain combines TRBV6-1 with TRBJ1-2; TRBD1 is a possible D gene (5 bases). The V and J ends lost 4 bases and 7 bases respectively, with 25 bases between them. This CDR3 spans 17 amino acids. Germline loops: CDR1 MNHNS, CDR2 SASEGT. The CDR3 loop is CASSASGDAGRWSGYTF. In DNA, the CDR3 is TGTGCCAGCAGTGCAAGCGGGGATGCGGGGCGGTGGAGTGGCTACACCTTC.

The CDR3 bases are TGTGCCAGCAGCTGGGACAGGGGGGATGAGCAGTTCTTC. It translates to CASSWDRGDEQFF. The gene calls are TRBV7-2 and TRBJ2-1; TRBD1 matches at 11 bases. From germline, CDR1 is SGHTA and CDR2 FQGNSA. CDR3 length equals 13 residues. The trim removed 4 bases at V and 8 bases at J, leaving 1 base unmatched.

The chain uses TRBV19 and TRBJ1-1; D perhaps matches TRBD1 (6 bases). CDR1 and CDR2 (germline): LNHDA, SQIVND (reference sequence). The CDR3 contains 14 residues. Between the trimmed V and J ends, which lost 4 bases and 4 bases, there was a span of 13 bases. The CDR3 spells CASSKGGRLTEAFF. CDR3 in DNA: TGTGCCAGTAGTAAAGGGGGGAGGCTCACTGAAGCTTTCTTT.

The chain links TRBV29-1 to TRBJ2-5; 10 nucleotides agree with TRBD2. In germline, CDR1 is SQVTM, CDR2 ANQGSEA. The CDR3 runs 15 residues. V lost 5 bases, J lost 4 bases, and 10 bases stayed unmatched. The CDR3 coding sequence is TGCAGCGTTACCCCCCTAAGCGGGAGGGGAGAGACCCAGTACTTC. Translated: CSVTPLSGRGETQYF.

The gene calls are TRBV19 and TRBJ2-1; D ambiguous. Between the trimmed V and J ends, which lost 7 bases and 9 bases, there was a span of 16 bases. CDR3 size: 13 residues. The V gene's germline CDR1 is LNHDA and CDR2 SQIVND (reference sequence). CDR3 amino acids: CASKSPESAEQFF. The CDR3 nucleotides read TGTGCCAGTAAGTCCCCAGAATCAGCTGAGCAGTTCTTC. Full variable domain (outside the CDR3, taken from reference TRBV19 and TRBJ2-1): DGGITQSPKYLFRKEGQNVTLSCEQNLNHDAMYWYRQDPGQGLRLIYYSQIVNDFQKGDIAEGYSVSREKKESFPLTVTSAQKNPTAFYLCASKSPESAEQFFGPGTRLTVL.